This TCR beta chain was identified in a study of cytomegalovirus exposure and HLA in healthy donors (dated 2017 in TCRdb). About the investigation overall: In an earlier analysis of roughly 590 of the donors, 250 to 350 Gb of sequence data and roughly 100 million unique TCR beta sequences from 150 million to 200 million T cells were reported. An early release covering 500 to 750 HLA-typed donors comprised roughly 300 gigabases of sequencing data and 65 million to 100 million unique TCR sequences. Among the approximately 400 genotyped donors, 81% belonged to the genetic ancestry cluster associated with self-reported Caucasian donors. The study aimed to test whether cataloging public T cell receptors could reveal signatures of past pathogen exposure. The study used immunosequencing to profile the T cell repertoires of 670 or so subjects and linked those repertoires to cytomegalovirus serostatus. Along with the approximately 700-subject first cohort, a separate validation cohort of some 130 different subjects was used. To predict cytomegalovirus infection status, the study brought together high-throughput TCR immunosequencing, statistical association of individual TCRs with disease status, and machine learning. In a later analysis, previously published TCR beta repertoires from 666 donors were re-analyzed and high-resolution HLA genotyping was added so that TCR occurrence patterns could be studied. Rather than drawing on any new phenotypic data, the later analysis identified candidate immune exposures from TCR beta sequences and the way those sequences occurred across donors. To decide whether each TCR beta V gene segment behaved as functional or pseudogenic, an earlier analysis of some 600 of the donors relied on high-throughput TCR beta sequencing. Alongside the repertoire data, information on donor age, sex, ethnicity and CMV serostatus was compiled. In a later genetic analysis, genome-wide SNP genotypes for about 55% of the roughly 700 donors were used, and that subset was treated as a discovery cohort. Every repertoire in the discovery cohort had been generated on one and the same sequencing platform. HLA typing covered class I and class II loci at four-digit resolution. The number of typed donors differed by locus: roughly 629-630 for A, B, C, DRB1 and DQB1; 500 to 550 for DQA1; 606 for DPA1; and roughly 490 for DPB1. Because of strong linkage in the cohort, five DR-DQ haplotypes were treated as single units for association and clustering. On average, 235,054 unique TCR beta nucleotide sequences were sequenced per donor among 350 to 400 genotyped donors of the cohort, with roughly a sixth of those sequences being non-productive.

The cohort consisted of approximately 670 healthy bone marrow donors. At the time of sampling, all cohort members were nominally healthy, though unrecorded immune exposures were likely present. CMV serostatus was positive for roughly 290 and negative for about 55% of the 666 cohort members, and was not recorded for this donor. Every donor gave a peripheral blood sample, and the peripheral blood mononuclear cells from that sample were used for TCR beta sequencing. The Qiagen DNeasy Blood Extraction Kit was used to extract genomic DNA from the blood cell samples. This clone has more than one count but fewer than ten. Its recognized antigen is unknown. No much larger clonotype is one base removed from it; base qualities were not supplied. The research as a whole found: Several of the top co-occurrence clusters appeared to be linked to parvovirus B19, influenza, CMV and Epstein-Barr virus, according to a later analysis. Because some donors lacked HLA typing at each locus, the association tests relied only on the typed subset. A cluster of highly shared sequence variants was judged likely to be a technical artifact of the sequencing pipeline. Most TCR sequences were seen in very few donors, while some public TCRs were found in many individuals. The presence/absence analyses assumed that sequencing depth was roughly uniform across donors, and that assumption may not be true. Three of the identified cytomegalovirus-associated TCR beta chains were confirmed in vitro to be specific for cytomegalovirus antigens. When HLA alleles, especially DR and DQ, strongly co-occurred, attributing TCR associations to individual alleles was difficult. The study gave a list of 150 to 200 TCR beta chains associated with cytomegalovirus. V-gene and J-gene trimming of TCR beta chains was associated with a missense DCLRE1C variant in a later genetic analysis, and the association was replicated in an independent cohort. CMV serostatus was the only immune exposure information available for the cohort. Most CMV-associated TCR beta chains appeared to be HLA-restricted in a later analysis, and the HLA associations seemed to be driven largely by CMV exposure. Cytomegalovirus status was reported to be diagnosed by the classifier with high specificity and sensitivity in both the original and validation cohorts. It was suggested by the authors that the approach could potentially be generalized to other disease states and immunological phenotypes. Linkage disequilibrium might explain the correlated functional status among segregating V segments, but an unknown experimental factor could not be excluded. Because the 87-base-pair reads could not distinguish some IMGT-functional V segments, including TRBV6-2 and TRBV6-3, those segments were excluded. In an earlier analysis of 587 of the donors, most TCR beta V segments were observed in productive rearrangements about 87% or about 30% of the time, broadly matching IMGT annotations. This cohort had only TCR beta chains sequenced, and the lack of alpha or paired-chain data limited which features could be detected. A further reported finding was that TCR beta sequences accurately predicted the HLA-A and HLA-B alleles for most subjects in the first cohort. In a later analysis, 16,951 TCR beta sequences were associated with specific HLA alleles at a false discovery rate of 0.05. Compared with equally common non-associated chains, HLA-associated TCR beta chains in a later analysis were more clonally expanded and had lower generation probabilities. Because counts were too low, about 18 rarely observed V segments, including chromosome 9 orphons, were excluded from the earlier analysis of roughly 580 of the donors. A later analysis found that TCR association rates varied across HLA loci, with DRB1 alleles showing the most associated TCRs and HLA-C alleles the fewest. Compared with the approximately 710-donor mean, donors in an Asian-associated ancestry cluster had fewer N-insertions in productive TCRs, according to a later genetic analysis.

The library was built by means of the immunoSEQ multiplex PCR assay. The multiplex PCR relied on a mix of 60 forward primers for TCR Vbeta segments and 13 reverse primers for TCR Jbeta segments. The CDR3 region of rearranged TCR beta genes was amplified from genomic DNA with a multiplex PCR assay. Amplified TCR beta libraries were sequenced as 87-base-pair reads on the Illumina HiSeq System. The published analysis was carried out like this. A later analysis tallied roughly 80 million unique TCR beta chains across the roughly 610 repertoires, and about 10 million of those chains were shared by two or more donors. A nearest-neighbor algorithm error-corrected the raw reads and collapsed the reads into unique sequences, merging closely related sequences to remove PCR and sequencing errors. V, D and J gene segments were assigned by aligning CDR3 sequences to IMGT reference sequences. Each retained sequence needed at least a six-nucleotide match to both a V gene segment and a J gene segment. A rearrangement counted as productive if the CDR3 had no stop codons and remained in frame with V and J, and every other rearrangement counted as non-productive. Following IMGT convention, CDR3 was defined as the stretch from the second conserved V-encoded cysteine to the conserved J-encoded phenylalanine. Sequences without an unambiguous match to a single V gene segment were excluded from the earlier analysis of about 630 of the donors. An earlier analysis of several hundred of the donors called V segments functional above 56.7% productive rearrangements and segregating when the between-donor standard deviation exceeded 5%. A statistical classification framework was built to diagnose cytomegalovirus status from the catalog of TCR beta chain sequences. V and J gene assignment, in a later analysis, came from comparing TCR nucleotide sequences with IMGT/GENE-DB human TR gene sequences. In a later analysis, CDR3 sequences and most-parsimonious VDJ recombination scenarios were assigned using the TCRdist pipeline. A later analysis defined each TCR beta chain by its CDR3 amino acid sequence plus V-gene family, and excluded reads lacking a unique V-gene family. In a later analysis, several hundred highly shared, low-generation-probability nucleotide sequences were removed to address suspected cross-contamination and a sequencing artifact. In a later analysis, a clonal expansion index for each public chain was calculated from normalized within-repertoire ranks of inferred template counts. A later analysis computed generation probabilities with a VDJ recombination model fitted to out-of-frame rearrangements, and checked the results against IGoR. In a later analysis, TCR-TCR, TCR-HLA and TCR-CMV co-occurrence was scored with hypergeometric tests, and a repertoire-size bias correction was applied to TCR pairs. A later analysis estimated false discovery rates by permuting HLA or CMV assignments 20 times. In a later analysis, co-occurring TCRs were grouped using DBSCAN, with TCRdist sequence similarity added in when clustering inside HLA-allele-positive subsets. Repertoires with fewer than 30,000 or more than 120,000 public chains, plus five repertoires with anomalous nucleotide sharing, were excluded from co-occurrence clustering. This immuneACCESS table, as held by TCRdb, lists in-frame sequences with V and J called but not all clones. Of the missing ones, under half trace to an unresolved V gene in checked studies; the others have no known cause. That table is the source of V, J and clone size, and D and trimming were worked out from the DNA. This sample holds 180,000 or so clones; under 85% were observed only once. 2.5% of the sample rests with the top ten.

The germline V gene supplies CDR1 SGHDT and CDR2 YYEEEE. From its cysteine to its phenylalanine, the CDR3 spans 15 amino acids. The read is trimmed to its CDR3 DNA, 45 bases read in frame from base 1. V ends up 0 bases short and J 6 bases short, with an unmatched junction base count of 2. Rearrangement joined TRBV5-6 to TRBJ1-5, with 11 bases matching TRBD1. Sequencing input: PBMCs. The receptor was isolated from a human donor in good health. The CDR3 sequence is CASSLGDRGVQPQHF. The DNA sequence is given as TGTGCCAGCAGCTTGGGGGACAGGGGGGTTCAGCCCCAGCATTTT. The full variable domain, with segments outside the CDR3 supplied by the reference TRBV5-6 and TRBJ1-5 proteins, appears as DAGVTQSPTHLIKTRGQQVTLRCSPKSGHDTVSWYQQALGQGPQFIFQYYEEEERQRGNFPDRFSGHQFPNYSSELNVNALLLGDSALYLCASSLGDRGVQPQHFGDGTRLSIL.